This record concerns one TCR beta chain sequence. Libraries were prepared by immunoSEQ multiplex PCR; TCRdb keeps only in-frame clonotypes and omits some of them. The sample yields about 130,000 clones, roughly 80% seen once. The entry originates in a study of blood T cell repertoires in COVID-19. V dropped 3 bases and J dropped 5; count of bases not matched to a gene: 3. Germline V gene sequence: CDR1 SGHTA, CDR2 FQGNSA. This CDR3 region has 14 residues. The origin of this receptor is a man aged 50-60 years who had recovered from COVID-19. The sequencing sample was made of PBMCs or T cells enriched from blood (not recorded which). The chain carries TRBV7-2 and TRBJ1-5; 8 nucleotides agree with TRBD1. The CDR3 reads CASSFDRGYQPQHF. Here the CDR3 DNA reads TGTGCCAGCAGCTTCGACAGGGGATATCAGCCCCAGCATTTT.